The sequence of this TCR beta chain was determined in a study of blood T cell repertoires in COVID-19 (dated by TCRdb to 2018 to 2020). Background for the entire study: Samples from collaborators originated in the United States, Italy and Spain and spanned both the acute and convalescent phases of COVID-19. The material from the prospective study consisted of cDNA or gDNA derived from T cells, B-cell-depleted T cells, or PBMCs. Sample metadata almost always included a de-identified subject ID, COVID-19 status, age in years and sex. The samples were drawn from two sources: the first 160 participants of the ongoing ImmuneRACE study, and 1,254 subjects contributed by 6 global collaborators. The repertoires were released in a freely available public database intended as a resource for research on the immune response to SARS-CoV-2. HLA class I and class II types, where available, came from metadata supplied by the sample provider rather than from assay-based typing. The dataset comprised deeply sampled blood TCRbeta repertoires from subjects exposed to, actively infected with, or recovered from COVID-19.

Overall study results and their limits: Clinical and demographic metadata were provided uncurated, with the amount varying by source and participant.

Participants in the prospective study were aged 18 to 89 years, lived in 20 to 25 United States geographic areas, and enrolled through a virtual design. In the prospective study, cohorts were assigned on the basis of participant-reported clinical history obtained from a screening survey and a study questionnaire. Recovered participants in ImmuneRACE Cohort 3 were defined as having two consecutive negative NP/OP PCR tests, clearance from a healthcare professional, or resolution of symptoms. Each participant in the prospective study had whole blood, serum and a nasopharyngeal or oropharyngeal swab collected by mobile phlebotomists. Additional blood draws and questionnaires over a 2-month period could optionally be provided by prospective study participants. Before DNA extraction, prospective study blood samples were shipped either frozen or at room temperature. TCRbeta CDR3 regions were amplified from genomic DNA by means of the immunoSEQ Assay, a bias-controlled multiplex PCR. Per the original workflow: Within the assay, amplification of reference gene primers was used to estimate how many nucleated cells each sample contained. To quantify the absolute abundance of each unique TCRbeta CDR3 rearrangement, sequence reads were collapsed and filtered. For each sample, productive Simpson clonality was calculated as the square root of Simpson's diversity index over productive rearrangements. Imported from immuneACCESS, the table was reduced by TCRdb to in-frame sequences with V and J called. These copies leave out some clones; in studies compared against another copy, an unresolved V gene accounts for under half, and the cause of the remainder is not known. Clone size and V and J calls were adopted from that table, with D and trimming inferred from the DNA. A total of about 160,000 clones appear in this sample, over 75% of them only once. The ten largest clones capture 4.5% to 7.5% of the sample.

CDR1 and CDR2 are read off the germline V gene as SGHRS and YFSETQ. From the cysteine through the phenylalanine, the CDR3 covers 15 amino acids. The DNA shown is the 45-base CDR3, in frame from base 1. The junction shows trimming of 4 bases on V and 4 bases on J, plus 17 bases between the germline ends. Notes on this clone: Its antigen is unknown. No much larger clonotype is one base removed from it; base qualities were not supplied.

The rearranged segments are TRBV5-1 and TRBJ1-2, and the D gene may be TRBD1, 6 bases matching. This clonotype originated in a man between 35 and 55 years old who had recovered from COVID-19. Specimen: PBMCs or T cells enriched from blood (not recorded which). The CDR3 corresponds to CASSRIEDRPYGYTF. Read as DNA, the sequence is TGCGCCAGCAGCAGAATCGAGGACAGACCCTATGGCTACACCTTC.